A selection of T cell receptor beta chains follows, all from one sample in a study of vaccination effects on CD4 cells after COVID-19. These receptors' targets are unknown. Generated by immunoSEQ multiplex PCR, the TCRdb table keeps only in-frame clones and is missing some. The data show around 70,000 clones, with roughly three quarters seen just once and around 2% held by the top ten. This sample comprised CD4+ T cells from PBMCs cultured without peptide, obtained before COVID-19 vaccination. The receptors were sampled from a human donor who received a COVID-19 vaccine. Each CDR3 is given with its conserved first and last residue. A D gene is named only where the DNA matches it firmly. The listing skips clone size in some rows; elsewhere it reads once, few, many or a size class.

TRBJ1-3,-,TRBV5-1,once,CASRTDISRANTIYF,TGCGCCAGCAGGACGGACATTTCCAGGGCGAACACCATATATTTT
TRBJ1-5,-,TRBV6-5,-,CASSSQDKDRYQPQHF,TGTGCCAGCAGTTCTCAGGACAAGGACCGCTATCAGCCCCAGCATTTT
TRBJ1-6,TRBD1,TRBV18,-,CASSRQGVEDSPLHF,TGTGCCAGCTCGCGACAGGGGGTTGAGGATTCACCCCTCCACTTT
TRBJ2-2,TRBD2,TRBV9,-,CASSVGSGGATGELFF,TGTGCCAGCAGCGTAGGTAGCGGGGGGGCTACCGGGGAGCTGTTTTTT
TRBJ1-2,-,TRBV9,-,CASSLNTNYGYTF,TGTGCCAGCAGCCTCAATACTAACTATGGCTACACCTTC
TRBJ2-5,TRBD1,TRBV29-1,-,CSTRQGASETQYF,TGCAGCACTAGACAGGGGGCGAGTGAGACCCAGTACTTC
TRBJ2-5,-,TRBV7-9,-,CASSLAVWEAQYF,TGTGCCAGCAGCTTAGCAGTGTGGGAGGCCCAGTACTTC
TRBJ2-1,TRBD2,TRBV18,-,CASSPLAGGPNEQFF,TGTGCCAGCTCACCATTGGCGGGGGGCCCTAATGAGCAGTTCTTC
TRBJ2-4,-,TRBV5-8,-,CASPQGFLSLQVKNIQYF,TGTGCCAGTCCCCAGGGATTCCTCTCGCTGCAAGTTAAAAACATTCAGTACTTC
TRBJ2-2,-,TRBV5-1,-,CASSYRDGTGELFF,TGCGCCAGCAGCTACCGGGACGGCACCGGGGAGCTGTTTTTT
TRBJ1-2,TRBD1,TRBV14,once,CASSQEVRDRGNYGYTF,TGTGCCAGCAGCCAAGAAGTCCGGGACAGGGGCAACTATGGCTACACCTTC
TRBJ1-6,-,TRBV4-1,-,CASSQVDMGLSSYNSPLHF,TGCGCCAGCAGCCAAGTGGACATGGGGTTAAGCTCCTATAATTCACCCCTCCACTTT
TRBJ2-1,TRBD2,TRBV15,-,CAFSLAGGHNEQFF,TGTGCCTTCAGCTTGGCGGGGGGGCACAATGAGCAGTTCTTC
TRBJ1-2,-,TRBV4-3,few,CASSSQGGFGGYTF,TGCGCCAGCAGCTCTCAGGGAGGTTTTGGTGGCTACACCTTC
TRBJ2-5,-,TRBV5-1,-,CASSSGTSGETQYF,TGCGCCAGCAGCTCCGGGACCAGCGGGGAGACCCAGTACTTC
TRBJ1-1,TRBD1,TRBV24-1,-,CATSGGGGYEAFF,TGTGCCACTAGTGGTGGAGGGGGCTATGAAGCTTTCTTT
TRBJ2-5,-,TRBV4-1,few,CASSQEVSGRETQYF,TGCGCCAGCAGCCAAGAAGTATCCGGGCGCGAGACCCAGTACTTC
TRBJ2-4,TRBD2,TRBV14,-,CASSQDPAGGTKNIQYF,TGTGCCAGCAGCCAAGACCCCGCGGGGGGTACCAAAAACATTCAGTACTTC
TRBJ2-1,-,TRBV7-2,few,CASSFVLRRDNEQFF,TGTGCCAGCAGCTTCGTCCTTAGACGGGACAATGAGCAGTTCTTC
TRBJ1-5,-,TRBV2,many,CASRVAGVNQPQHF,TGTGCCAGCAGGGTTGCCGGGGTAAATCAGCCCCAGCATTTT
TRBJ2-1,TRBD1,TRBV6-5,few,CASRSRDRGYNEQFF,TGTGCCAGCAGGAGCCGGGACAGGGGTTACAATGAGCAGTTCTTC
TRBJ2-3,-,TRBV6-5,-,CASLGRGLSTDTQYF,TGTGCCAGCCTTGGACGGGGGCTTAGCACAGATACGCAGTATTTT
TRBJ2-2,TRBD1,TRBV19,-,CASSRTGAPNTGELFF,TGTGCCAGTAGTAGGACAGGAGCTCCGAACACCGGGGAGCTGTTTTTT
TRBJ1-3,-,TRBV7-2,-,CASSLRTSVYSGNTIYF,TGTGCCAGCAGCTTAAGGACCTCCGTTTACTCTGGAAACACCATATATTTT
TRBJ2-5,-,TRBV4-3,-,CASSQERGRATQYF,TGCGCCAGCAGCCAAGAACGGGGTCGCGCGACCCAGTACTTC
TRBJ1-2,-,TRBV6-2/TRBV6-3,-,CASSSGLGYGYTF,TGTGCCAGCAGCTCAGGGTTGGGCTATGGCTACACCTTC
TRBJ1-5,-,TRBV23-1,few,CASSQSVRGDNQPQHF,TGCGCCAGCAGTCAATCGGTCAGGGGCGACAATCAGCCCCAGCATTTT
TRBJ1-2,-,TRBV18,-,CASSPSPGEFYGYTF,TGTGCCAGCTCACCATCGCCAGGGGAATTCTATGGCTACACCTTC
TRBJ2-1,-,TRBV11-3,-,CASSRRQSEQFF,TGTGCCAGCAGCCGGAGACAGTCTGAGCAGTTCTTC
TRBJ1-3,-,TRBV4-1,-,CASSQGQEFGNTIYF,TGCGCCAGCAGCCAAGGGCAGGAGTTCGGAAACACCATATATTTT
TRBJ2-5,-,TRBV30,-,CAWTETTANQETQYF,TGTGCCTGGACCGAGACGACGGCAAACCAAGAGACCCAGTACTTC
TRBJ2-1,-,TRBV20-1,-,CSARAYNEQFF,TGCAGTGCTCGCGCCTACAATGAGCAGTTCTTC
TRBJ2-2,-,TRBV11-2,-,CASSFHSANTGELFF,TGTGCCAGCAGTTTTCACTCGGCGAACACCGGGGAGCTGTTTTTT
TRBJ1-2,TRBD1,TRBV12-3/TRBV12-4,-,CASSFRDRDRYTF,TGTGCCAGCAGCTTCCGGGACAGGGATCGCTACACCTTC
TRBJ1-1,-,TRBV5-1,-,CASSLAQENTEAFF,TGCGCCAGCAGCTTGGCACAGGAGAACACTGAAGCTTTCTTT
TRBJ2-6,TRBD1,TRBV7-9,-,CASSIGVGQTWSGANVLTF,TGTGCCAGCAGCATCGGGGTGGGACAGACCTGGAGCGGGGCCAACGTCCTGACTTTC
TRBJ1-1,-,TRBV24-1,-,CATSDPGDTEAFF,TGTGCCACCAGTGACCCCGGGGACACTGAAGCTTTCTTT
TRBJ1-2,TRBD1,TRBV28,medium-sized,CASSRPGTGELGYGYTF,TGTGCCAGCAGCCGTCCCGGGACAGGGGAATTGGGCTATGGCTACACCTTC
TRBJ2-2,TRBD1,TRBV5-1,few,CASSLPQGAGGELFF,TGCGCCAGCAGCTTGCCACAGGGGGCTGGCGGGGAGCTGTTTTTT
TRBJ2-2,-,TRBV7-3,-,CASSLRAVTGELFF,TGTGCCAGCAGCTTAAGGGCAGTAACCGGGGAGCTGTTTTTT